This is a list of T cell receptor beta chains from one sample in a study of CD8+CD57+ T cells in acquired aplastic anemia. TCRdb re-derived calls from the reads in MiXCR, one entry per CDR3 protein. The data show 200,000 or so distinct CDR3 sequences, under 70% seen once. Sequenced: sorted CD4+, CD8+, or CD8+CD57+ T cells (not recorded which) from PBMCs. The receptors were sampled from a human donor with severe aplastic anemia or a healthy control (not recorded which). Both conserved end residues are part of each CDR3. The D gene is left open where the match is weak. The listing skips clone size in some rows; elsewhere it reads once, few, many or a size class.

cdr3_length | d_call | j_call | clone_size | v_call | cdr3_aa | cdr3_nt
14 | TRBD2 | TRBJ2-5 | . | TRBV20-1 | CSATDSGGAETQYF | TGCAGTGCTACTGATAGCGGGGGGGCCGAGACCCAGTACTTC
14 | . | TRBJ1-6 | few | TRBV20-1 | CSARRGLGPSPLHF | TGCAGTGCTAGGCGCGGGTTAGGGCCTTCACCCCTCCACTTT
13 | . | TRBJ1-1 | many | TRBV9 | CASSVELNTEAFF | TGTGCCAGCAGCGTAGAACTGAACACTGAAGCTTTCTTT
14 | . | TRBJ1-2 | . | TRBV20-1 | CSARGSLAGAAYTF | TGCAGTGCTAGGGGATCACTAGCGGGGGCCGCCTACACCTTC
14 | . | TRBJ1-1 | . | TRBV7-9 | CASSLEGSSNEAFF | TGTGCCAGCAGCTTAGAAGGCAGCTCAAATGAAGCTTTCTTT
14 | TRBD1 | TRBJ2-5 | . | TRBV7-9 | CASSSQGEVGTQYF | TGTGCCAGCAGCTCACAGGGGGAAGTTGGGACCCAGTACTTC
15 | . | TRBJ1-1 | . | TRBV13 | CASSLFQGRMAEAFF | TGTGCCAGCAGCTTATTTCAGGGGCGCATGGCTGAAGCTTTCTTT
14 | TRBD2 | TRBJ2-1 | . | TRBV19 | CATQRTSGMDEQFF | TGTGCCACCCAAAGGACTAGCGGGATGGATGAGCAGTTCTTC
14 | . | TRBJ2-7 | . | TRBV7-9 | CASSTRLDPSEQYF | TGTGCCAGCAGCACCCGACTAGATCCGTCCGAGCAGTACTTC
14 | TRBD1 | TRBJ1-1 | many | TRBV4-3 | CASSPGQGAIEAFF | TGCGCCAGCAGCCCGGGACAGGGGGCGATTGAAGCTTTCTTT
16 | . | TRBJ1-1 | many | TRBV6-5 | CASSYSVSALNTEAFF | TGTGCCAGCAGTTACTCGGTCTCAGCCCTGAACACTGAAGCTTTCTTT
14 | . | TRBJ1-1 | many | TRBV5-1 | CASSLLGPNTEAFF | TGCGCCAGCAGCTTGCTAGGGCCCAACACTGAAGCTTTCTTT
13 | . | TRBJ1-3 | medium-sized | TRBV5-6 | CARLTTRRNTIYF | TGTGCCAGACTGACGACCAGAAGAAACACCATATATTTT
15 | . | TRBJ1-1 | . | TRBV5-1 | CASSITLDGNTEAFF | TGCGCCAGCAGCATAACCCTGGACGGGAACACTGAAGCTTTCTTT
16 | TRBD2 | TRBJ2-5 | many | TRBV12-3/TRBV12-4 | CASSLSLGLAGETQYF | TGTGCCAGCAGTTTAAGTTTGGGACTAGCGGGAGAGACCCAGTACTTC
19 | . | TRBJ1-1 | . | TRBV7-9 | CASSLRPVGGAREYTEAFF | TGTGCCAGCAGCTTACGCCCGGTCGGGGGGGCGCGGGAGTACACTGAAGCTTTCTTT
14 | . | TRBJ1-5 | once | TRBV5-1 | CASSPGHQNQPQHF | TGCGCCAGCAGCCCGGGACACCAGAATCAGCCCCAGCATTTT
10 | . | TRBJ2-3 | few | TRBV29-1 | CSAETQPQYF | TGCAGCGCCGAAACGCAACCGCAGTATTTT
13 | TRBD1 | TRBJ2-5 | few | TRBV29-1 | CSVGDTGVETQYF | TGCAGCGTCGGGGACACAGGGGTAGAGACCCAGTACTTC
14 | . | TRBJ1-4 | once | TRBV7-9 | CASRPREGGEKLFF | TGTGCCAGCAGACCAAGGGAGGGAGGTGAAAAACTGTTTTTT
15 | . | TRBJ1-5 | . | TRBV9 | CASSVVVVREQPQHF | TGTGCCAGCAGCGTAGTTGTAGTGAGGGAACAGCCCCAGCATTTT
13 | TRBD1 | TRBJ2-7 | . | TRBV19 | CASRGDRGGEQYF | TGTGCCAGTAGAGGGGACAGAGGGGGCGAGCAGTACTTC
15 | . | TRBJ2-7 | . | TRBV24-1 | CATPSPGQANYEQYF | TGTGCCACCCCGTCCCCCGGGCAGGCCAACTACGAGCAGTACTTC
15 | . | TRBJ2-3 | . | TRBV5-8 | CASSPVGPTTDTQYF | TGTGCCAGCAGCCCGGTCGGGCCCACCACAGATACGCAGTATTTT
13 | . | TRBJ2-5 | many | TRBV6-6 | CASRRQGQETQYF | TGTGCCAGCAGGCGGCAGGGACAAGAGACCCAGTACTTC
15 | . | TRBJ1-1 | once | TRBV7-9 | CASSLVGGVRTEAFF | TGTGCCAGCAGCTTAGTTGGAGGGGTACGGACTGAAGCTTTCTTT
14 | TRBD1 | TRBJ1-1 | . | TRBV29-1 | CSVDPGQGNTEAFF | TGCAGCGTCGACCCGGGACAGGGAAACACTGAAGCTTTCTTT
14 | TRBD2 | TRBJ2-5 | once | TRBV12-3/TRBV12-4 | CARVPGGTGETQYF | TGTGCCAGAGTACCGGGGGGAACGGGAGAGACCCAGTACTTC
13 | . | TRBJ2-7 | . | TRBV6-5 | CASRETGPYEQYF | TGTGCCAGCAGGGAGACTGGTCCCTACGAGCAGTACTTC
15 | . | TRBJ2-5 | many | TRBV7-9 | CASSLTFGIGETQYF | TGTGCCAGCAGCTTAACCTTTGGGATCGGAGAGACCCAGTACTTC
16 | TRBD1 | TRBJ1-2 | . | TRBV15 | CATSSDRVQANYGYTF | TGTGCCACCAGCAGCGACAGGGTTCAAGCTAACTATGGCTACACCTTC
12 | TRBD1 | TRBJ2-7 | . | TRBV19 | CASSEGAYEQYF | TGTGCCAGTAGTGAGGGGGCTTACGAGCAGTACTTC
13 | . | TRBJ1-5 | few | TRBV20-1 | CSAAMRGNQPQHF | TGCAGTGCCGCAATGCGCGGCAATCAGCCCCAGCATTTT
15 | . | TRBJ2-7 | . | TRBV20-1 | CSATSVDGGSYEQYF | TGCAGTGCCACTTCCGTCGACGGGGGCTCCTACGAGCAGTACTTC
16 | . | TRBJ1-2 | . | TRBV5-5 | CASSLAGGPAGYGYTF | TGTGCCAGCAGCTTGGCCGGTGGCCCCGCAGGGTATGGCTACACCTTC
14 | . | TRBJ2-7 | . | TRBV10-2 | CASSDQGEGYEQYF | TGCGCCAGCAGTGACCAAGGGGAAGGGTACGAGCAGTACTTC
15 | . | TRBJ2-3 | once | TRBV9 | CASSVVSDGGDTQYF | TGTGCCAGCAGCGTAGTTAGCGATGGAGGAGATACGCAGTATTTT
14 | . | TRBJ2-1 | . | TRBV10-3 | CAISESIAGNEQFF | TGTGCCATCAGTGAGTCGATCGCCGGCAATGAGCAGTTCTTC